Below are 27 T cell receptor beta chains sequenced from a single sample in a study of cytomegalovirus exposure and HLA in healthy donors. The PCR had 60 Vbeta and 13 Jbeta primers. TCRdb keeps only in-frame clones here, not all; method: immunoSEQ multiplex PCR. Of about 160,000 clones detected, around 76% appear once; the ten largest clones hold 7% to 7.5%. Source material: PBMCs. All receptors come from a man aged 40-49 years in good health and CMV-seropositive.

This chain connects TRBV6-4 to TRBJ1-1, with D possibly TRBD1 on 5 matching bases. The CDR3 extends over 12 amino acids. Germline CDR1 is MRHNA and CDR2 is SNTAGT. Trimming removed 2 bases from V and 10 bases from J, with 11 bases in between. Here the CDR3 reads CASSDGASRAFF. The CDR3 DNA follows: TGTGCCAGCAGTGACGGGGCTTCAAGAGCTTTCTTT.

This chain joins TRBV6-1 and TRBJ1-5, with D possibly being TRBD1 (6 bases). V shed 8 bases and J shed 5 bases, with 13 bases lying between them. This CDR3 has 13 residues. In germline, CDR1 is MNHNS, CDR2 SASEGT. The CDR3 bases are TGTGCCAGCCTCGCGGGGGCGTATCAGCCCCAGCATTTT. It codes for CASLAGAYQPQHF.

The chain recombines TRBV4-1 with TRBJ1-2; TRBD1 matches at 7 bases. From germline, CDR1 is MGHRA and CDR2 YSYEKL. The CDR3 runs 15 residues. J lost 5 bases, V lost 1 base, and 7 bases had no gene match. CDR3 in DNA: TGCGCCAGCAGCCAAGGAGAGGGGGCCACTTATGGCTACACCTTC. It yields the protein CASSQGEGATYGYTF.

The chain joins TRBV19 to TRBJ1-6; the match to TRBD1 covers 7 bases. V lost 9 bases, J lost 8 bases, and 7 bases stayed unmatched. The CDR3 consists of 13 residues. Germline V CDR1 and CDR2: LNHDA, SQIVND (reference sequence). The chain's CDR3 is CASRQGGDSPLHF. The CDR3, as DNA: TGTGCCAGCCGACAGGGTGGGGATTCACCCCTCCACTTT. The full variable domain, its missing parts supplied by reference TRBV19 and TRBJ1-6, is DGGITQSPKYLFRKEGQNVTLSCEQNLNHDAMYWYRQDPGQGLRLIYYSQIVNDFQKGDIAEGYSVSREKKESFPLTVTSAQKNPTAFYLCASRQGGDSPLHFGNGTRLTVT.

This clone was detected only a few times. This sequence joins TRBV7-2 and TRBJ1-2, with D perhaps TRBD1 (6 bases). The CDR3 has 16 residues. With 3 bases removed from V and 6 bases from J, the gap between germline ends came to 20 bases. CDR1 and CDR2 (germline): SGHTA, FQGNSA. CDR3 residues: CASSFRQDTMRDGYTF. DNA of the CDR3: TGTGCCAGCAGCTTCCGACAGGATACTATGCGGGATGGCTACACCTTC.

The chain combines TRBV9 with TRBJ1-3; no firm D call. Germline CDR1 and CDR2: SGDLS and YYNGEE. The CDR3 loop spans 14 amino acids. V lost 4 bases, J lost 2 bases, and 10 bases lay in between. The CDR3 protein is CASSLRHTGNTIYF. Here the CDR3 DNA reads TGTGCCAGCAGCCTTCGACATACTGGAAACACCATATATTTT. Full variable domain (remainder filled in from reference TRBV9 and TRBJ1-3): DSGVTQTPKHLITATGQRVTLRCSPRSGDLSVYWYQQSLDQGLQFLIQYYNGEERAKGNILERFSAQQFPDLHSELNLSSLELGDSALYFCASSLRHTGNTIYFGEGSWLTVV.

The chain links TRBV4-1 to TRBJ2-2; D possibly corresponds to TRBD1 (5 bases). Germline V gives CDR1 MGHRA, CDR2 YSYEKL. CDR3 size: 14 residues. V was trimmed by 4 bases and J by 1 base, leaving 7 bases between them. The CDR3 region has the DNA TGCGCCAGCAGCCTCACAGGGAACACCGGGGAGCTGTTTTTT. Protein product: CASSLTGNTGELFF.

This chain uses TRBV5-1 with TRBJ2-5, with D possibly being TRBD2 (5 bases). Trimming left V 0 bases short and J 5 bases short, with 14 bases between. The CDR3 is made up of 15 amino acids. Germline V gene data show CDR1 as SGHRS and CDR2 as YFSETQ. The CDR3 DNA follows: TGCGCCAGCAGCTTGGACCTAACTAGTTCGGAGACCCAGTACTTC. This sequence encodes CASSLDLTSSETQYF.

J is TRBJ1-2 and V is TRBV27, with 8 positions matching TRBD1. CDR1 and CDR2 (germline): MNHEY, SMNVEV (reference sequence). CDR3 size: 19 residues. V trimming: 5 bases; J trimming: 1 base; junction bases outside the gene matches: 18. The CDR3 reads CASSPNSRTGFPINYGYTF. The DNA of the CDR3 is TGTGCCAGCAGTCCTAATAGTAGGACAGGGTTCCCCATTAACTATGGCTACACCTTC.

The chain carries TRBV4-3 and TRBJ2-5; D not certain. The DNA end favors TRBJ2-7, so the J call may be wrong. CDR3 length equals 15 residues. Germline V lookup: CDR1 LGHNA, CDR2 YSLEER. This chain's CDR3 is CASSQDHQAAYEQYF. CDR3 DNA: TGCGCCAGCAGCCAAGATCATCAGGCAGCCTACGAGCAGTACTTC.

V is TRBV11-3 and J is TRBJ2-1; 11 bases are a match to TRBD2. This CDR3 has 15 amino acids. The germline gives CDR1 SGHNT, CDR2 YENEEA. The V and J ends lost 8 bases and 7 bases, in that order; junction bases with no gene match: 10. The CDR3: CASAPSGGHLNEQFF. Here the CDR3 DNA reads TGTGCCAGCGCTCCTAGCGGGGGGCATCTAAATGAGCAGTTCTTC.

This rearrangement joins TRBV15 to TRBJ1-2; D may be TRBD1 (5 bases). The CDR3 is 17 residues long. V was shortened by 1 base and J by 6 bases, with 21 bases between the two germline ends. Germline V lookup: CDR1 LNHNV, CDR2 YYDKDF (reference sequence). CDR3 protein: CATSRVAGQGRRDGYTF. The CDR3 DNA is TGTGCCACCAGCAGAGTCGCGGGGCAGGGCAGGCGGGATGGCTACACCTTC. The whole variable domain, filled in from reference TRBV15 and TRBJ1-2, reads DAMVIQNPRYQVTQFGKPVTLSCSQTLNHNVMYWYQQKSSQAPKLLFHYYDKDFNNEADTPDNFQSRRPNTSFCFLDIRSPGLGDTAMYLCATSRVAGQGRRDGYTFGSGTRLTVV.

The gene calls are TRBV7-2 and TRBJ1-1; D remains unclear. Germline V gene data show CDR1 as SGHTA and CDR2 as FQGNSA. The V gene lost 3 bases and the J gene lost 2 bases, with 13 bases spanning the gap. The CDR3 spans 15 residues. The CDR3 loop reads CASSLRVLRNTEAFF. In DNA, the CDR3 is TGTGCCAGCAGCTTGAGAGTCCTTAGAAACACTGAAGCTTTCTTT.

This sequence joins TRBV7-8 and TRBJ2-7, with 8 positions matching TRBD1. The CDR3 covers 14 residues. The germline V gene encodes CDR1 SGHVS and CDR2 FQNEAQ. Trimming at V came to 3 bases and at J to 5 bases, leaving 6 bases not matched to a gene. CDR3 region: CASSFGQGSHEQYF. Here the CDR3 DNA reads TGTGCCAGCAGCTTCGGACAGGGAAGCCACGAGCAGTACTTC.

The chain couples TRBV5-1 to TRBJ1-3, with TRBD1 matching over 7 bases. The V and J ends lost 1 base and 4 bases, in that order; junction bases with no gene match: 5. CDR3 length: 15 amino acids. Germline V gene lookup returns CDR1 SGHRS and CDR2 YFSETQ. The CDR3 here is CASSLRQGGGNTIYF. Here the CDR3 DNA reads TGCGCCAGCAGCTTGCGGCAGGGGGGCGGAAACACCATATATTTT.

This chain connects TRBV5-4 to TRBJ2-5, with 9 positions matching TRBD1. The J call may be incorrect, as the DNA end agrees better with TRBJ2-7. Germline-derived CDR1 and CDR2 are SGHNT and YYREEE (reference sequence). The CDR3 loop spans 13 amino acids. In DNA form, the CDR3 reads TGTGCCAGCAGCACGGGACAGGGAAGCGAGCAGTACTTC. It translates to CASSTGQGSEQYF.

The sample holds one count of this clone. The chain combines TRBV4-3 with TRBJ2-3, with 8 bases fitting TRBD2. Germline loops: CDR1 LGHNA, CDR2 YSLEER. This CDR3 is built from 17 residues. The V gene end was trimmed by 0 bases and the J gene end by 4 bases; junction bases not matched to a gene: 9. This chain's CDR3 is CASSQDGRGGASDTQYF. The CDR3 DNA follows: TGCGCCAGCAGCCAAGATGGCCGGGGGGGGGCCTCAGATACGCAGTATTTT.

The sample holds a few counts of this clone. One junction end disagrees with the germline gene, perhaps due to a read error. The chain recombines TRBV11-2 with TRBJ2-7; maybe TRBD2 (7 bases). CDR1 is SGHAT, CDR2 FQNNGV, per germline. The CDR3 extends over 16 amino acids. CDR3 residues: CASSLGGVTWDYEQYF. The CDR3, as DNA: TGTGCCAGCAGTTTAGGGGGGGTTACCTGGGACTACGAGCAGTACTTC.

J is TRBJ1-1 and V is TRBV6-5; 7 nucleotides line up with TRBD1. The V segment lost 6 bases and the J segment 6 bases; nucleotides outside the gene matches: 10. The germline V gene has CDR1 MNHEY and CDR2 SVGAGI. This CDR3 comprises 14 residues. Here the CDR3 reads CASRALQGRAEAFF. CDR3 bases: TGTGCCAGCAGGGCGTTACAGGGGCGAGCTGAAGCTTTCTTT.

J is TRBJ2-1 and V is TRBV10-3; TRBD2 aligns across 7 bases. V trimming: 7 bases; J trimming: 11 bases; junction bases outside the gene matches: 11. This CDR3 region has 13 residues. In germline, CDR1 is ENHRY, CDR2 SYGVKD. The CDR3 sequence: CAITPGLSIQQFF. CDR3 sequence (DNA): TGTGCCATCACCCCGGGACTATCCATACAGCAGTTCTTC.

The V call is TRBV27, the J call TRBJ2-5, with 7 bases that match TRBD1. J lost 2 bases, V lost 6 bases, and 12 bases had no gene match. The length of the CDR3 is 16 residues. CDR1 MNHEY and CDR2 SMNVEV come from the germline V gene (reference sequence). The CDR3 protein is CASRQGKTGTQETQYF. For the CDR3, the DNA is TGTGCCAGCAGACAGGGGAAAACAGGGACACAAGAGACCCAGTACTTC.

V usage is TRBV6-5 and J usage is TRBJ1-5, with 10 bases identical to TRBD1. V shed 6 bases, J shed 2 bases, and the junction held 4 bases outside the gene matches. Germline-derived CDR1 and CDR2 are MNHEY and SVGAGI. The CDR3 runs to 15 residues. The CDR3 loop reads CASRPGTGGNQPQHF. Written as DNA, the CDR3 is TGTGCCAGCAGACCCGGGACAGGGGGCAATCAGCCCCAGCATTTT.

This sequence joins TRBV5-1 and TRBJ2-1; TRBD2 agrees at 7 bases. CDR3 length: 14 amino acids. J lost 9 bases, V lost 4 bases, and 10 bases had no gene match. Germline CDR1 is SGHRS and CDR2 is YFSETQ. The CDR3: CASSPVVAGGEQFF. The CDR3 DNA follows: TGCGCCAGCAGCCCCGTGGTAGCGGGCGGTGAGCAGTTCTTC.

This clone has just a few counts. This CDR3 is also generated by other DNA sequences in the sample. This rearrangement joins TRBV6-5 to TRBJ2-7, with TRBD1 matching over 9 bases. The junction had 6 bases not matched to a gene; V was cut back by 6 bases and J by 3 bases. The CDR3 loop spans 14 amino acids. The germline V gene encodes CDR1 MNHEY and CDR2 SVGAGI. In DNA form, the CDR3 reads TGTGCCAGCAGCCTAGGACAGGGGAGCTACGAGCAGTACTTC. Protein sequence: CASSLGQGSYEQYF.

This clone was detected only once. The CDR3 sequence: CASSPLGGATNEKLFF. Here the CDR3 DNA reads TGTGCCAGCAGTCCCCTGGGAGGGGCAACTAATGAAAAACTGTTTTTT. The chain carries TRBV6-6 and TRBJ1-4; D possibly corresponds to TRBD1 (5 bases). The germline gives CDR1 MNHNY, CDR2 SVGAGI (reference sequence). Trimming shortened V by 5 bases and J by 0 bases, and 13 bases separated the two germline ends. This CDR3 contains 16 residues.

This chain uses TRBV5-4 with TRBJ2-2; D possibly corresponds to TRBD2 (7 bases). Trimming removed 5 bases at V and 6 bases at J, with 11 bases between. Germline CDR1 reads SGHNT; CDR2 reads YYREEE (reference sequence). The CDR3 has 13 amino acids. CDR3 protein: CASRGGAAGELFF. The CDR3 nucleotides are TGTGCCAGCAGAGGGGGGGCCGCCGGGGAGCTGTTTTTT. Drawing the rest from reference TRBV5-4 and TRBJ2-2, the complete variable domain is ETGVTQSPTHLIKTRGQQVTLRCSSQSGHNTVSWYQQALGQGPQFIFQYYREEENGRGNFPPRFSGLQFPNYSSELNVNALELDDSALYLCASRGGAAGELFFGEGSRLTVL.

CDR3 sequence (DNA): TGTGCCAGCAGGGACAGGGCTAATCAGCCCCAGCATTTT. It yields the protein CASRDRANQPQHF. This sequence joins TRBV27 and TRBJ1-5, with 8 bases identical to TRBD1. The CDR3 has 13 amino acids. Per germline, CDR1 MNHEY and CDR2 SMNVEV (reference sequence). The junction had 2 bases not matched to a gene; V was cut back by 6 bases and J by 4 bases.